The subject of this entry is one TCR beta chain. A much bigger clone sits one base away, suggesting this may be a read error. The data belong to a study of tumor-infiltrating lymphocytes in primary liver carcinoma. Total RNA amounting to approximately 460 ng was the source from which TCR beta cDNA was made with a constant-region primer. Libraries of TCR beta came from three nested multiplex PCR rounds with slightly modified ARM-PCR. Investigators reported that the first two PCR rounds, at around 10 cycles each, used TRBV1-TRBV30 forward primers with a C-beta reverse primer. TCRdb ran MiXCR on the multiplex PCR reads and lists one entry per CDR3 protein. The sample yields about 310,000 distinct CDR3 sequences, around 50% seen once. Unsorted whole blood yielded the blood RNA, and germline DNA was also extracted. The CDR3 has 13 amino acids. Germline-derived CDR1 and CDR2 are LGHNA and YSLEER.

The rearrangement uses TRBV4-3 and TRBJ2-5; TRBD1 aligns across 9 bases. The clonotype was recovered from a woman aged 30 to 39 with primary liver carcinoma and hepatitis B virus infection. The sequenced sample was peripheral blood. CDR3 loop: CAGSQDVDRGQYF. CDR3 coding DNA: TGCGCCGGCAGCCAAGACGTCGACAGGGGGCAGTACTTC.